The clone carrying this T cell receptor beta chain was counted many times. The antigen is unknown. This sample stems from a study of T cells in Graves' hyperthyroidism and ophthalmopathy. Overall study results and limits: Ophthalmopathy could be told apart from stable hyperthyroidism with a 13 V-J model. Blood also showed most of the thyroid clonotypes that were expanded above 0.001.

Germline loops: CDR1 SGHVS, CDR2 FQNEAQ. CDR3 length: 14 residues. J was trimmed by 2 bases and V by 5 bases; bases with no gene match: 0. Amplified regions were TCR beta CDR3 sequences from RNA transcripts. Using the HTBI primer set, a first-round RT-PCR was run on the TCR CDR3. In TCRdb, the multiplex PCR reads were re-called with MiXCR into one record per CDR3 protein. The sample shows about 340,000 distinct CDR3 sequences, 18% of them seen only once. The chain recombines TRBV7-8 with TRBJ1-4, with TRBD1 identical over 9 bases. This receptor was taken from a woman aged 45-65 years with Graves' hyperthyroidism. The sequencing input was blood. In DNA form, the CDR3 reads TGTGCCAGCAGCGGGACAGGGACTAATGAAAAACTGTTTTTT. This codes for CASSGTGTNEKLFF.